The clone carrying this T cell receptor (beta chain) was counted many times. What it recognizes is unknown. The data originate from a study of neurological immune-mediated disorders. Whole-study results and caveats: HTLV-1-associated myelopathy had the most TCR clonal expansion, whereas multiple sclerosis had the least (lower than in healthy controls). Sharing of CDR3 amino acid sequences among expanded clones across subjects was absent, suggesting private repertoires in all groups.

Sample time point: longitudinal time-point 3. Libraries used 2 million unsorted PBMCs kept frozen in RNAlater. Synthesis of cDNA used 5'RACE (with 10-nucleotide random UMIs). TCRdb called the 5' RACE reads again in MiXCR, with one record for every CDR3 protein. The sample has about 99,000 distinct CDR3 sequences, 11% seen once. The germline gives CDR1 DFQATT, CDR2 SNEGSKA (reference sequence). V lost 1 base to trimming and J lost 6 bases, with 9 bases between them. This CDR3 spans 13 amino acids. The gene calls are TRBV20-1 and TRBJ2-2; D is perhaps TRBD1 (5 bases). This receptor was obtained from a female donor with HTLV-1-associated myelopathy (HAM/TSP). Sequenced: PBMCs. CDR3 bases: TGCAGTGCTAGAGGGCAGGGTCCCGGGGAGCTGTTTTTT. Its protein is CSARGQGPGELFF.